This T cell receptor beta chain was recorded in a study of regulatory T cells in long-lasting Graves disease. This clonotype was counted many times. Looked up from germline, CDR1 is DFQATT and CDR2 is SNEGSKA (reference sequence). This CDR3 has 15 residues. The V gene lost 0 bases and the J gene lost 2 bases, with 11 bases spanning the gap. Arm-PCR of CDR3 regions and iRepertoire HTBI primers were used to build TCR beta libraries. As handled by the study authors: Analysis of the samples identified roughly 62 TRBV and 14 to 15 TRBJ segments. TCRdb reprocessed the multiplex PCR reads with MiXCR, giving one entry per CDR3 protein. In this record, the V and J calls reflect TCRdb's handling and not the investigators' own analysis. The table shows some 600,000 distinct CDR3 sequences, with 15% to 20% occurring only once. The sample's time point: newly diagnosed GD, antithyroid drugs for less than 3 months. RNA extracted from PBMCs served as the sequencing template.

These same records also appear under a second study, on T cells in Graves' hyperthyroidism and ophthalmopathy. That study adds: Carried out on the TCR CDR3, a first-round RT-PCR used the HTBI primer set. Most thyroid clonotypes expanded above 0.001 appeared in blood too.

The receptor's source is a young man with Graves disease. The sample here was peripheral blood mononuclear cells (PBMCs), taken at new diagnosis, from a patient treated with antithyroid drugs. The V and J genes are TRBV20-1 and TRBJ2-1; D unresolved. DNA for the CDR3: TGCAGTGCTAGAGATGGTCATCTCCCCTACAATGAGCAGTTCTTC. Translating gives CSARDGHLPYNEQFF.